This T cell receptor (beta chain) was profiled in a study of regulatory T cells in long-lasting Graves disease. Study results and limitations: Segments TRBV28, TRBJ1-2 and TRBJ2-5 showed preferential usage in persistent disease.

Arm-PCR of CDR3 regions and iRepertoire HTBI primers were the basis on which TCR beta libraries were built. TCRdb fed the multiplex PCR reads into MiXCR, producing one record per CDR3 protein. The table includes fewer than 450,000 distinct CDR3 sequences, roughly 20% detected once. At least ten counts were recorded for this clonotype. The antigen is unknown. The time point was: persistent/refractory GD, antithyroid drugs over 5 years with positive TRAb. From PBMCs, RNA was extracted and then used to make the TCR library. It was an endocrinology department in Xi'an, China, that provided the patients. V lost 5 bases and J lost 7; bases outside the gene matches: 5. This CDR3 is 13 amino acids long.

This material consisted of peripheral blood mononuclear cells (PBMCs), taken when the disease was refractory, from a patient treated with antithyroid drugs. The chain combines TRBV12-3 or TRBV12-4 with TRBJ1-2, with 9 bases fitting TRBD1. The TCR was taken from a female donor with Graves disease. Written as DNA, the CDR3 is TGTGCCAGCAGTCGGGACAGGGTGTTTGGCTACACCTTC. This gives the protein CASSRDRVFGYTF.